The 24 T cell receptor beta chains presented below share a single source sample, sequenced in a study of cytomegalovirus exposure and HLA in healthy donors. Some clones are missing from TCRdb's copy, which holds only in-frame ones; the method was immunoSEQ multiplex PCR. The sample carries under 250,000 clones, less than 85% recorded once. Sequencing was done on a sample of PBMCs. Source of these receptors: a young woman in good health and CMV-seronegative.

The rearrangement uses TRBV7-9 and TRBJ1-5; D is ambiguous. Germline CDR1 and CDR2: SEHNR and FQNEAQ (reference sequence). V lost 1 base to trimming and J lost 6 bases, with 13 bases between them. The CDR3 has 15 amino acids. CDR3 sequence: CASSLEAGGGQPQHF. The CDR3 DNA is TGTGCCAGCAGCTTAGAAGCAGGTGGAGGTCAGCCCCAGCATTTT.

V gene TRBV27 combines with J gene TRBJ2-7, with D tentatively TRBD1 (5 bases). The CDR3 spans 13 residues. Germline V gene data show CDR1 as MNHEY and CDR2 as SMNVEV (reference sequence). Trimming removed 4 bases from V and 4 bases from J, with 11 bases in between. The CDR3 DNA follows: TGTGCCAGCAGTTCCACGACAGCGTACGAGCAGTACTTC. Its translation: CASSSTTAYEQYF.

This chain links TRBV6-5 with TRBJ2-7; TRBD1 agrees at 7 bases. The junction had 8 bases not matched to a gene; V was cut back by 6 bases and J by 0 bases. The germline V gene encodes CDR1 MNHEY and CDR2 SVGAGI. The CDR3 totals 15 residues. Here the CDR3 reads CASSRGTESSYEQYF. The CDR3 bases are TGTGCCAGCAGCCGTGGGACAGAGAGCTCCTACGAGCAGTACTTC.

V is TRBV28 and J is TRBJ1-1, with D uncertain. V shed 4 bases and J shed 1 base, with 10 bases lying between them. Germline lookup yields CDR1 MDHEN and CDR2 SYDVKM. The CDR3 runs 14 residues. CDR3 protein: CASSSHRRNTEAFF. In DNA, the CDR3 is TGTGCCAGCAGTTCCCACCGACGGAACACTGAAGCTTTCTTT.

The rearrangement joins TRBV28 to TRBJ1-4; no clear D. CDR3 length: 12 amino acids. Germline V CDR1 and CDR2: MDHEN, SYDVKM. V gave up 6 bases and J gave up 7 bases, with 9 bases separating them. In DNA, the CDR3 is TGTGCCAGCAGCCCCCGGCCTGAAAAACTGTTTTTT. Amino acid sequence: CASSPRPEKLFF. Full variable domain (missing parts from reference TRBV28 and TRBJ1-4): DVKVTQSSRYLVKRTGEKVFLECVQDMDHENMFWYRQDPGLGLRLIYFSYDVKMKEKGDIPEGYSVSREKKERFSLILESASTNQTSMYLCASSPRPEKLFFGSGTQLSVL.

The J gene is TRBJ2-3, the V gene TRBV9; D could derive from TRBD1 or TRBD2 (5 bases each). Trimming cost V 4 bases and J 0 bases, with 12 bases left between them. In germline, CDR1 is SGDLS, CDR2 YYNGEE. The CDR3 consists of 15 residues. CDR3 sequence: CASSSQGRSTDTQYF. In DNA, the CDR3 is TGTGCCAGCAGCTCTCAGGGACGGAGCACAGATACGCAGTATTTT.

The chain combines TRBV30 with TRBJ1-4; no clear D gene. V lost 0 bases to trimming and J lost 4 bases, with 9 bases between them. The CDR3 runs 14 residues. The V gene's germline CDR1 is GTSNPN and CDR2 SVGIG (reference sequence). The CDR3 loop reads CAWSVGGNNEKLFF. DNA for the CDR3: TGTGCCTGGAGTGTAGGAGGGAATAATGAAAAACTGTTTTTT.

The chain joins TRBV2 to TRBJ1-5, with unresolved D. The CDR3 contains 14 residues. Deletions cut 7 bases from V and 2 bases from J, with 12 bases between. Germline V gene lookup returns CDR1 SNHLY and CDR2 FYNNEI. The CDR3 protein is CASTKGNRNQPQHF. The CDR3, as DNA: TGTGCCAGCACCAAAGGGAATCGCAATCAGCCCCAGCATTTT.

V is TRBV30 and J is TRBJ2-5; TRBD2 might be the D (6 bases). V shed 3 bases and J shed 7 bases, with 15 bases lying between them. This CDR3 spans 13 amino acids. Germline lookup yields CDR1 GTSNPN and CDR2 SVGIG (reference sequence). CDR3 DNA: TGTGCCTGGAGGGGCGGAGGGGCCGGGACCCAGTACTTC. This encodes CAWRGGGAGTQYF. Combining the CDR3 with reference TRBV30 and TRBJ2-5 gives the whole variable domain SQTIHQWPATLVQPVGSPLSLECTVEGTSNPNLYWYRQAAGRGLQLLFYSVGIGQISSEVPQNLSASRPQDRQFILSSKKLLLSDSGFYLCAWRGGGAGTQYFGPGTRLLVL.

This chain links TRBV5-1 with TRBJ1-1, with TRBD1 identical over 9 bases. CDR1 and CDR2 from the germline V gene are SGHRS and YFSETQ. The junction had 7 bases not matched to a gene; V was cut back by 0 bases and J by 4 bases. CDR3 size: 16 residues. The CDR3 coding sequence is TGCGCCAGCAGCTTGGCCCAGACAGGGGGTGTCACTGAAGCTTTCTTT. It yields the protein CASSLAQTGGVTEAFF. The full variable domain, its missing parts supplied by reference TRBV5-1 and TRBJ1-1, is KAGVTQTPRYLIKTRGQQVTLSCSPISGHRSVSWYQQTPGQGLQFLFEYFSETQRNKGNFPGRFSGRQFSNSRSEMNVSTLELGDSALYLCASSLAQTGGVTEAFFGQGTRLTVV.

The V call is TRBV5-4, the J call TRBJ1-2, with 9 bases matching TRBD1. Germline loops: CDR1 SGHNT, CDR2 YYREEE (reference sequence). Trimming at V came to 4 bases and at J to 9 bases, leaving 10 bases not matched to a gene. The CDR3 runs to 14 residues. CDR3: CASSPRDRESSYTF. The CDR3 DNA reads TGTGCCAGCAGCCCGCGGGACAGGGAATCCAGCTACACCTTC.

The chain joins TRBV5-1 to TRBJ2-3; the D gene is possibly TRBD2 (7 bases). The germline V gene has CDR1 SGHRS and CDR2 YFSETQ. The V gene lost 4 bases and the J gene lost 2 bases, with 11 bases spanning the gap. CDR3 size: 14 residues. CDR3 coding DNA: TGCGCCAGCAGCACAGGGACTACCACAGATACGCAGTATTTT. It translates to CASSTGTTTDTQYF. Using reference TRBV5-1 and TRBJ2-3 for the parts outside the CDR3, the full variable domain is KAGVTQTPRYLIKTRGQQVTLSCSPISGHRSVSWYQQTPGQGLQFLFEYFSETQRNKGNFPGRFSGRQFSNSRSEMNVSTLELGDSALYLCASSTGTTTDTQYFGPGTRLTVL.

The rearrangement joins TRBV29-1 to TRBJ2-7, with D maybe TRBD2 (6 bases). Germline V gene data show CDR1 as SQVTM and CDR2 as ANQGSEA. The CDR3 consists of 13 residues. The V end was cut by 4 bases, the J end by 7 bases, with 17 bases between. The CDR3 DNA is TGCAGCGTTGGGAGACTAGGGGCATGGGAGCAGTACTTC. Its translation: CSVGRLGAWEQYF.

Points on this clone: Other DNA sequences in the same sample also yield this CDR3. The CDR3 region is CASSLEGYEQFF. In DNA, the CDR3 is TGCGCCAGCAGCTTGGAGGGGTATGAGCAGTTCTTC. The J gene is TRBJ2-1, the V gene TRBV5-1; D is possibly TRBD1 (5 bases). CDR3 length equals 12 residues. Germline lookup yields CDR1 SGHRS and CDR2 YFSETQ. The ends were cut back, 0 bases at V and 8 bases at J, with 6 bases in the middle.

The chain uses TRBV29-1 and TRBJ1-1, with 11 bases that match TRBD1. Germline assignment: CDR1 SQVTM and CDR2 ANQGSEA. J lost 6 bases, V lost 7 bases, and 10 bases had no gene match. The CDR3 is 14 amino acids. The chain's CDR3 is CSATDRGRLAEAFF. The CDR3 bases are TGCAGCGCAACGGACAGGGGGCGTTTGGCTGAAGCTTTCTTT.

The chain recombines TRBV28 with TRBJ2-7; D possibly corresponds to TRBD2 (5 bases). Looked up from germline, CDR1 is MDHEN and CDR2 is SYDVKM. The CDR3 length is 14 residues. V lost 5 bases and J 4 bases, leaving 15 bases between the germline ends. CDR3 protein: CASSLPPRGYEQYF. CDR3 in DNA: TGTGCCAGCAGTCTCCCCCCCCGGGGATACGAGCAGTACTTC. Supplemented by reference TRBV28 and TRBJ2-7, the full variable domain reads DVKVTQSSRYLVKRTGEKVFLECVQDMDHENMFWYRQDPGLGLRLIYFSYDVKMKEKGDIPEGYSVSREKKERFSLILESASTNQTSMYLCASSLPPRGYEQYFGPGTRLTVT.

The J gene is TRBJ2-7, the V gene TRBV10-2, with 9 nucleotides matching TRBD2. This CDR3 has 14 residues. The germline gives CDR1 WSHSY, CDR2 SAAADI. V lost 2 bases, J lost 2 bases, and 1 base stayed unmatched. CDR3 nucleotides: TGCGCCAGCAGTGAGGCGGGGGGGCCCTACGAGCAGTACTTC. Its translation: CASSEAGGPYEQYF.

A few counts support this clone. The CDR3 nucleotides are TGTGCCTGGGCCCGATCTCAGGGGAGTGAAGCTTTCTTT. It is translated as CAWARSQGSEAFF. This rearrangement joins TRBV30 to TRBJ1-1; TRBD1 is a possible D gene (6 bases). The germline V gene encodes CDR1 GTSNPN and CDR2 SVGIG (reference sequence). Trimming took 5 bases from V and 7 from J, leaving 17 bases between them. The CDR3 totals 13 residues.

The rearrangement uses TRBV2 and TRBJ2-5; the D is unclear. Germline V CDR1 and CDR2: SNHLY, FYNNEI. Trimming stripped 4 bases from V and 5 bases from J, with 14 bases between. The CDR3 runs 14 residues. The CDR3 sequence: CASSVRAPGETQYF. DNA for the CDR3: TGTGCCAGCAGTGTAAGGGCCCCCGGGGAGACCCAGTACTTC.

The V and J genes are TRBV7-9 and TRBJ2-5; 11 bases are a match to TRBD2. Losses at the gene ends were 9 bases for V and 5 bases for J; bases not matched to a gene: 5. The CDR3 has 13 amino acids. Germline-derived CDR1 and CDR2 are SEHNR and FQNEAQ (reference sequence). DNA of the CDR3: TGTGCCAGTTCATCTAGCGGGAGGGAGACCCAGTACTTC. Protein sequence: CASSSSGRETQYF. Complete variable domain (other parts from reference TRBV7-9 and TRBJ2-5): DTGVSQNPRHKITKRGQNVTFRCDPISEHNRLYWYRQTLGQGPEFLTYFQNEAQLEKSRLLSDRFSAERPKGSFSTLEIQRTEQGDSAMYLCASSSSGRETQYFGPGTRLLVL.

The J gene is TRBJ2-6, the V gene TRBV28; 9 bases are a match to TRBD1. The J segment lost 10 bases and the V segment lost 4 bases, leaving 8 bases of the junction unmatched. The CDR3 extends over 15 amino acids. CDR1 MDHEN and CDR2 SYDVKM come from the germline V gene. CDR3 sequence: CASSSTGTGRNVLTF. The CDR3 DNA sequence: TGTGCCAGCAGTTCTACCGGGACAGGGAGGAACGTCCTGACTTTC. Supplemented by reference TRBV28 and TRBJ2-6, the full variable domain reads DVKVTQSSRYLVKRTGEKVFLECVQDMDHENMFWYRQDPGLGLRLIYFSYDVKMKEKGDIPEGYSVSREKKERFSLILESASTNQTSMYLCASSSTGTGRNVLTFGAGSRLTVL.

V gene TRBV29-1 combines with J gene TRBJ1-1, with D maybe TRBD1 (5 bases). CDR1 is SQVTM and CDR2 is ANQGSEA in the germline V gene. The CDR3 has 13 amino acids. With 8 bases removed from V and 1 base from J, the gap between germline ends came to 14 bases. CDR3 DNA sequence: TGCAGCCCGCCCGACAGCGCGAACACTGAAGCTTTCTTT. The encoded protein is CSPPDSANTEAFF.

This chain connects TRBV7-9 to TRBJ1-1; D is undetermined. V lost 2 bases to trimming and J lost 4 bases, with 8 bases between them. The germline V gene has CDR1 SEHNR and CDR2 FQNEAQ (reference sequence). The CDR3 is made up of 13 amino acids. DNA for the CDR3: TGTGCCAGCAGCTTAATGGGAAGCACTGAAGCTTTCTTT. It translates to CASSLMGSTEAFF.

The chain uses TRBV2 and TRBJ2-4; no clear D gene. Germline CDR1 is SNHLY and CDR2 is FYNNEI. The V and J ends lost 7 bases and 0 bases respectively, with 10 bases between them. There are 14 residues in the CDR3. In DNA, the CDR3 is TGTGCCAGCAAGATACAGCTAGCCAAAAACATTCAGTACTTC. Translation gives CASKIQLAKNIQYF.